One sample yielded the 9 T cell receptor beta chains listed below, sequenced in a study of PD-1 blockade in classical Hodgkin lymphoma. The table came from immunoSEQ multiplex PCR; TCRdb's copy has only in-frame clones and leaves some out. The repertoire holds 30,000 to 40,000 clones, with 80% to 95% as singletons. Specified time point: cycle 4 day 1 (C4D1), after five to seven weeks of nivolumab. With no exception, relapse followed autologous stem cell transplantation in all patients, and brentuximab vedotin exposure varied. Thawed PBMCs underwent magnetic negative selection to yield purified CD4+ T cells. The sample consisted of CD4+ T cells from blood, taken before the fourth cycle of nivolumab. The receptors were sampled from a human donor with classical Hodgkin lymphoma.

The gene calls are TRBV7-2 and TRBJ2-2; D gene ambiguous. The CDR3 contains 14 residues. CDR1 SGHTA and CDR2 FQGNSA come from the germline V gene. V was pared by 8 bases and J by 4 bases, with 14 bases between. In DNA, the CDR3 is TGTGCCAGCGGGAACAGAATATCCACCGGGGAGCTGTTTTTT. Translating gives CASGNRISTGELFF. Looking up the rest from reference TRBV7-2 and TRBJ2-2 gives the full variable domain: GAGVSQSPSNKVTEKGKDVELRCDPISGHTALYWYRQSLGQGLEFLIYFQGNSAPDKSGLPSDRFSAERTGGSVSTLTIQRTQQEDSAVYLCASGNRISTGELFFGEGSRLTVL.

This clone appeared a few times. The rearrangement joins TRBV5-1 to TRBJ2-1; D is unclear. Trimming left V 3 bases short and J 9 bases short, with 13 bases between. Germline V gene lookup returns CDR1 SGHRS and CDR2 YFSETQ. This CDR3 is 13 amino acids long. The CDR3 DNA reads TGCGCCAGCAGCTCCGGACGCTCAGGTGAGCAGTTCTTC. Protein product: CASSSGRSGEQFF.

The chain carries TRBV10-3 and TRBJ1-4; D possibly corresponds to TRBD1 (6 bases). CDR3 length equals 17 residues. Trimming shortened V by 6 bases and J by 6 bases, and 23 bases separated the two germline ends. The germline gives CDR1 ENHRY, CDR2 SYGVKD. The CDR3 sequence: CAISARVGHGGYEKLFF. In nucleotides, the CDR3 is TGTGCCATCAGCGCCCGTGTGGGACATGGAGGATATGAAAAACTGTTTTTT.

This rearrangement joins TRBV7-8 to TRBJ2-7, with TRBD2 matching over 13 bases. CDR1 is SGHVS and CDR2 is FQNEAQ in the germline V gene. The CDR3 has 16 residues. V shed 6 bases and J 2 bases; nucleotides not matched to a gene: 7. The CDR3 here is CASSPTGLAGTYEQYF. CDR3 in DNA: TGTGCCAGCAGTCCCACGGGACTAGCGGGGACCTACGAGCAGTACTTC. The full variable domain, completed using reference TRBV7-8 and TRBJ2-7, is GAGVSQSPRYKVAKRGQDVALRCDPISGHVSLFWYQQALGQGPEFLTYFQNEAQLDKSGLPSDRFFAERPEGSVSTLKIQRTQQEDSAVYLCASSPTGLAGTYEQYFGPGTRLTVT.

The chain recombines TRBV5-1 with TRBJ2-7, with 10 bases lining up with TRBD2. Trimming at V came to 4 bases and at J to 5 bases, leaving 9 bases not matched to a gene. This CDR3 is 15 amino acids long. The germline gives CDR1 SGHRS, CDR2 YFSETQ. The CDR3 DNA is TGCGCCAGCAGCGGCCGCTCGAGCGGGAGGGACGAGCAGTACTTC. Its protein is CASSGRSSGRDEQYF. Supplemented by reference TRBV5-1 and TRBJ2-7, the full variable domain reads KAGVTQTPRYLIKTRGQQVTLSCSPISGHRSVSWYQQTPGQGLQFLFEYFSETQRNKGNFPGRFSGRQFSNSRSEMNVSTLELGDSALYLCASSGRSSGRDEQYFGPGTRLTVT.

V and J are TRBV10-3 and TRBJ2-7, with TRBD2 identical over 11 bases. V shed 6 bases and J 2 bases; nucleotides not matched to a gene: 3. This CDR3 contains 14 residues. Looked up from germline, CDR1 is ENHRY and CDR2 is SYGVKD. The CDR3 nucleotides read TGTGCCATCAGCGGGACTAGCGGAACCTACGAGCAGTACTTC. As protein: CAISGTSGTYEQYF.

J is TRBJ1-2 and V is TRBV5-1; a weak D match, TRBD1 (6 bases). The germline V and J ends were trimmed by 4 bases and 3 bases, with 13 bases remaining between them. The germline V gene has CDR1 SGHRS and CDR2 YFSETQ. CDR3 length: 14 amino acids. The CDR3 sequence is CASSRVTGDYGYTF. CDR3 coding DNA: TGCGCCAGCAGCAGGGTGACAGGCGACTATGGCTACACCTTC.

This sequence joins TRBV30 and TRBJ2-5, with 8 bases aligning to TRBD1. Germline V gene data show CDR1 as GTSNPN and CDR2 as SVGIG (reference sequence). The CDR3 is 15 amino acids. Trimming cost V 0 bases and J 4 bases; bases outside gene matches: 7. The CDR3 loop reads CAWSVLAGGSETQYF. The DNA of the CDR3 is TGTGCCTGGAGTGTACTGGCAGGGGGCTCAGAGACCCAGTACTTC.

The CDR3 reads CSAGLAGIGELFF. CDR3 sequence (DNA): TGCAGCGCGGGACTAGCGGGGATAGGGGAGCTGTTTTTT. The rearrangement uses TRBV29-1 and TRBJ2-2; 13 bases agree with TRBD2. Germline assignment: CDR1 SQVTM and CDR2 ANQGSEA. The V segment lost 7 bases and the J segment 8 bases; nucleotides outside the gene matches: 4. The CDR3 is made up of 13 amino acids.